This T cell receptor beta chain was recovered during a study of response to subunit inactivated influenza vaccine. General study points: The authors suggested that every seasonal influenza vaccination recruits few new T cells.

Remarks on this clonotype: The antigen is not known.

TCRdb itself ran the RT-PCR reads through MiXCR, one entry per CDR3 protein. The sample holds hundreds of thousands of distinct CDR3 sequences, 12% to 15% seen once. Germline V CDR1 and CDR2: SGHRS, YFSETQ. Trimming removed 0 bases at V and 3 bases at J, with 10 bases between. The CDR3 loop spans 15 amino acids. This sequence joins TRBV5-1 and TRBJ2-1, with D perhaps matching TRBD1 (5 bases). This receptor was taken from a man aged 45-65 years who received an inactivated influenza vaccine. Here the sequenced sample was PBMCs from blood, taken 14 days before vaccination. CDR3 sequence (DNA): TGCGCCAGCAGCTTGGGGGGCCAGGACTACAATGAGCAGTTCTTC. This sequence encodes CASSLGGQDYNEQFF.